This T cell receptor (beta chain) derives from a study of CD8 T cells in Susac syndrome. Study-level results: That the number of individuals in its TCR sequencing and HLA analysis was relatively small was acknowledged by the study.

From blood CD8+ and CD4+ T cells, the TCR beta chain was sequenced. TEMRA cells were FACS-enriched, with CD8+ and CD4+ T cells isolated negatively. V was trimmed by 2 bases and J by 0 bases, leaving 17 bases between them. The CDR3 consists of 17 residues. The germline V gene encodes CDR1 SGHDT and CDR2 YYEEEE. Random hexamers primed reverse transcription of about 0.45 to 1 ug RNA. Amplification of TCR beta CDR3 spanned 54 Vbeta and 13 Jbeta via immunoSEQ multiplex PCR. TCRdb re-called the immunoSEQ multiplex PCR reads through MiXCR, storing one row per CDR3 protein. The sample consists of about 300,000 distinct CDR3 sequences, 75% to 85% of them appearing once. Of note for this clonotype: Its antigen is unidentified.

Sequencing was carried out using CD8+ T cells from PBMCs. This TCR derives from a human donor with multiple sclerosis. The rearrangement uses TRBV5-6 and TRBJ1-1, with D perhaps TRBD1 (6 bases). DNA of the CDR3: TGTGCCAGCAGCTTAACGTCGCCAGGGGTCATGAACACTGAAGCTTTCTTT. This codes for CASSLTSPGVMNTEAFF.